This T cell receptor (beta chain) is from a study of cytomegalovirus exposure and HLA in healthy donors. Healthy people donating bone marrow made up the donors. PCR used 60 Vbeta primers and 13 Jbeta primers. Produced via immunoSEQ multiplex PCR; TCRdb's table is partial and in-frame only. The sample shows 100,000 to 150,000 clones, around 79% of them seen only once. Study results and caveats: TCR beta sequences reportedly predicted most subjects' HLA-A and HLA-B alleles accurately.

To note about this clone: Its antigen remains unidentified.

Germline CDR1 reads MNHEY; CDR2 reads SVGAGI. V shed 5 bases and J shed 1 base, with 12 bases lying between them. The length of the CDR3 is 14 residues. V gene TRBV6-5 combines with J gene TRBJ2-7, with a tentative D call TRBD1 (5 bases). The clonotype originates from a woman between 40 and 55 years old in good health and CMV-seronegative. The sequenced sample consisted of PBMCs. The CDR3 DNA sequence: TGTGCCAGCAGTGGGGCATTAAGGTCCTACGAGCAGTACTTC. The encoded protein is CASSGALRSYEQYF.